Here is one T cell receptor beta chain with its context. These data are taken from a study of blood T cell repertoires in COVID-19. The wider study: Acute and convalescent COVID-19 samples came from the United States, Italy and Spain. In each case, the material was cDNA or gDNA derived from T cells, B-cell-depleted T cells, or PBMCs.

Germline V gene sequence: CDR1 MDHEN, CDR2 SYDVKM. The CDR3 covers 19 residues. V gave up 2 bases and J gave up 3 bases; unmatched junction bases: 13. Study processing details: From reference gene primer amplification, estimates of nucleated cell counts were derived. Sequencing used immunoSEQ multiplex PCR; TCRdb keeps in-frame clones, though not all of them. V and J calls and clone size follow that table, whereas D and trimming were derived from the DNA. The sample has around 89,000 clones, less than 80% seen once. The clonotype was recovered from a woman older than 75 with acute or convalescent COVID-19. The gene calls are TRBV28 and TRBJ1-2; 12 positions agree with TRBD1. Sequences were obtained from peripheral blood. CDR3 region: CASSLVLGTGGPKDYGYTF. The CDR3 nucleotides read TGTGCCAGCAGTTTAGTATTAGGGACAGGGGGCCCTAAGGACTATGGCTACACCTTC.